This TCR beta chain is drawn from a study of blood T cell repertoires in COVID-19. Profiling relied on immunoSEQ multiplex PCR, and the TCRdb table lists in-frame clones only, not all of them. The repertoire holds 65,000 to 90,000 clones, with approximately 81% as singletons. This CDR3 region has 16 residues. CDR1 is LGHDT, CDR2 YNNKEL, per germline (reference sequence). V lost 4 bases to trimming and J lost 2 bases; unmatched junction nucleotides: 4. The sequenced sample was peripheral blood. This rearrangement joins TRBV3-1 (or the pseudogene TRBV3-2) to TRBJ2-3; TRBD2 matches 12 bases. This TCR derives from a woman aged 80 or over with active or convalescent COVID-19. As DNA, the CDR3 is TGTGCCAGCAGCCTAGGACTAGCGGGGTTCACAGATACGCAGTATTTT. Its protein product is CASSLGLAGFTDTQYF.